This T cell receptor beta chain emerged from a study of T cell responses to AZD1222 COVID-19 vaccine. Notes on the study in general: White British ancestry dominated among donors, who included more females, and clonal diversity was possibly underestimated. The study identified only five to seven AZD1222 recipients as seropositive at baseline.

In regard to this clone: Its target is not known.

Method: immunoSEQ multiplex PCR; TCRdb's copy keeps in-frame clones and lacks some. This table holds over 95,000 clones, approximately 92% found once. There are 19 residues in the CDR3. The ends lost 6 bases at V and 4 bases at J; junction bases unmatched: 20. CDR1 and CDR2 (germline): MNHEY, SMNVEV (reference sequence). The source is an adult in good health. Material: peripheral blood, obtained on day 0 of AZD1222 vaccination. The V gene is TRBV27, the J gene TRBJ2-2, with 7 bases matching TRBD1. The CDR3 loop is CASRDPGQTTILSTGELFF. The DNA of the CDR3 is TGTGCCAGCAGAGATCCGGGACAGACTACTATACTATCCACCGGGGAGCTGTTTTTT.